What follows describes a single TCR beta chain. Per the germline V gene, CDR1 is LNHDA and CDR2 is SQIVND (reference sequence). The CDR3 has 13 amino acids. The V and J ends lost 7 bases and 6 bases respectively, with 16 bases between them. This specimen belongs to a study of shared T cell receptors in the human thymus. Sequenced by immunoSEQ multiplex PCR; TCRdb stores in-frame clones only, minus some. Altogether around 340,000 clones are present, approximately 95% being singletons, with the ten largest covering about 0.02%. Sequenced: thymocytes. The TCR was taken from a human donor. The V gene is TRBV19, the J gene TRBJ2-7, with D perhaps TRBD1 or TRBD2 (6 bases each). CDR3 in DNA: TGTGCCAGTACTCGGGGGCCGCACTGCGAGCAGTACTTC. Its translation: CASTRGPHCEQYF.